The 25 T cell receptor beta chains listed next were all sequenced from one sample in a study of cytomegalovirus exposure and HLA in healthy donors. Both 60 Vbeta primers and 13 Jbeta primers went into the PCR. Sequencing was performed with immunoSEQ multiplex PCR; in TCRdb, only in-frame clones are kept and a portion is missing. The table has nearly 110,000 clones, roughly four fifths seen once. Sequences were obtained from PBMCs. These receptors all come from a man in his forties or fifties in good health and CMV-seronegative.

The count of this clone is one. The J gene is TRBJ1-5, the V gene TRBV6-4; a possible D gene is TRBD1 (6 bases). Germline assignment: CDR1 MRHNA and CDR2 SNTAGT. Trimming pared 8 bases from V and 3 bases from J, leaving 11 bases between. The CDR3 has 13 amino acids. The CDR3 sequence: CASAPGANQPQHF. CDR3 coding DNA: TGTGCCAGCGCGCCAGGGGCCAATCAGCCCCAGCATTTT.

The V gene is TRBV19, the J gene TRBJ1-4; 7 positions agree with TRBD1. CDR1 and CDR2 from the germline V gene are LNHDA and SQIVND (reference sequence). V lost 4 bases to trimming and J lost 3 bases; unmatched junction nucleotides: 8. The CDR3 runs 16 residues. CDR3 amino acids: CASSSRQGPANEKLFF. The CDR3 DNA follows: TGTGCCAGTAGTAGCAGACAGGGCCCAGCTAATGAAAAACTGTTTTTT.

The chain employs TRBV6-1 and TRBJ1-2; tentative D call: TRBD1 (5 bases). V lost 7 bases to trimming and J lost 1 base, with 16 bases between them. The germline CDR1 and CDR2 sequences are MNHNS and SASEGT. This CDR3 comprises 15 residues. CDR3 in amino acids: CASMGFHQGNYGYTF. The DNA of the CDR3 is TGTGCCAGCATGGGGTTTCACCAGGGTAACTATGGCTACACCTTC.

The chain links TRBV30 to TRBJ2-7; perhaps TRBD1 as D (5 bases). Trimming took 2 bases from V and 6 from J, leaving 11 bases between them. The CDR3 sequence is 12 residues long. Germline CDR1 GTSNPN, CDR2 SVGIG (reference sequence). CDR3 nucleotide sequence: TGTGCCTGGAGTTCACAGGCCGGCGAGCAGTACTTC. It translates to CAWSSQAGEQYF.

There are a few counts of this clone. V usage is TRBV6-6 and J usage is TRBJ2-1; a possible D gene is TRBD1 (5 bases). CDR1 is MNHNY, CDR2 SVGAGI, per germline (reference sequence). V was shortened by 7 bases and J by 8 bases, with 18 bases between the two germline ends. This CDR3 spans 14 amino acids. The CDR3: CASNSPGGADEQFF. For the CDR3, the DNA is TGTGCCAGCAACTCACCGGGTGGGGCCGATGAGCAGTTCTTC.

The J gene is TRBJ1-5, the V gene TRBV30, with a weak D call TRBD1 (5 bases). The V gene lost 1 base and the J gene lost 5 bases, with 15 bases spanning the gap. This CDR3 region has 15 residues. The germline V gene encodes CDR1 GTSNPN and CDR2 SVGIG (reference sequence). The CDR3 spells CAWSADISGHQPQHF. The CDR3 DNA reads TGTGCCTGGAGTGCGGACATCTCGGGCCATCAGCCCCAGCATTTT.

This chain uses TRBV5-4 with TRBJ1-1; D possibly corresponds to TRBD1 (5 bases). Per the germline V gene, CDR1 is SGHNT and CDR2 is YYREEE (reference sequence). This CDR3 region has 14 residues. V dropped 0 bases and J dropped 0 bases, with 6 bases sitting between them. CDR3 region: CASSLEGVNTEAFF. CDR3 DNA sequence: TGTGCCAGCAGCTTGGAAGGGGTGAACACTGAAGCTTTCTTT.

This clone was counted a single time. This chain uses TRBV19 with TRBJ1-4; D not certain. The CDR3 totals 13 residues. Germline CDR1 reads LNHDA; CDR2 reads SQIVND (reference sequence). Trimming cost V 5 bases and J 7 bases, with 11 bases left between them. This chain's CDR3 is CASSSARGEKLFF. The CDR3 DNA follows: TGTGCCAGTAGTTCCGCCCGGGGTGAAAAACTGTTTTTT.

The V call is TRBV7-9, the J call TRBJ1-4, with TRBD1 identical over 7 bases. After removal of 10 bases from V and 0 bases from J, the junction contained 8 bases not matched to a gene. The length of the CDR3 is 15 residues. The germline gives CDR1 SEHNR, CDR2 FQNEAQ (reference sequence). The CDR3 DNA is TGTGCCACGGGGGGGACAGATACAACTAATGAAAAACTGTTTTTT. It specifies CATGGTDTTNEKLFF.

The CDR3 loop is CASMGQRGTEAFF. The CDR3 region has the DNA TGCGCCAGCATGGGACAGAGGGGCACTGAAGCTTTCTTT. The chain employs TRBV10-1 and TRBJ1-1, with TRBD1 identical over 7 bases. The CDR3 runs to 13 residues. Germline V CDR1 and CDR2: WNHNN, SYGVQD (reference sequence). The junction had 6 bases not matched to a gene; V was cut back by 7 bases and J by 4 bases.

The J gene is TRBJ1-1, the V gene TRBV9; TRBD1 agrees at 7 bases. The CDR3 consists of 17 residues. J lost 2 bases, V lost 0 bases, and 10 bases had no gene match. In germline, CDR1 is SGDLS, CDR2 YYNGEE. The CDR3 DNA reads TGTGCCAGCAGCGTAGCTACGGGGACAGTTGGCAACACTGAAGCTTTCTTT. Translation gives CASSVATGTVGNTEAFF.

The CDR3 loop reads CASSSTGEVTNEKLFF. DNA of the CDR3: TGTGCCAGCAGTTCGACAGGGGAAGTAACTAATGAAAAACTGTTTTTT. The gene calls are TRBV28 and TRBJ1-4, with 8 nucleotides matching TRBD1. The CDR3 extends over 16 amino acids. Trimming at V came to 4 bases and at J to 1 base, leaving 5 bases not matched to a gene. The germline V gene has CDR1 MDHEN and CDR2 SYDVKM.

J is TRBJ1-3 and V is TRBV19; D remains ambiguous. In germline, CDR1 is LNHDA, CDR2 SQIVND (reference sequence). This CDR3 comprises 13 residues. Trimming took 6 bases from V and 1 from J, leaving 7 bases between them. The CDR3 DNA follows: TGTGCCAGTAGCCCCCCGTCTGGAAACACCATATATTTT. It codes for CASSPPSGNTIYF.

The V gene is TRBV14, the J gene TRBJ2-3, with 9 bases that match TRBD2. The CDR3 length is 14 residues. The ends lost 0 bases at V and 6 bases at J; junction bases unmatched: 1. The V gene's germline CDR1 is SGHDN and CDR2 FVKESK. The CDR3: CASSQELAGDTQYF. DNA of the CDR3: TGTGCCAGCAGCCAAGAGCTAGCGGGGGATACGCAGTATTTT.

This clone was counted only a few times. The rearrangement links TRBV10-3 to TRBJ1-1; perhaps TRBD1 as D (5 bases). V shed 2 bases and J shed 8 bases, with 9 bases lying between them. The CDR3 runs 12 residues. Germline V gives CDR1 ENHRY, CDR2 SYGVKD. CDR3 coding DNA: TGTGCCATCAGTGAGCGGCAGGGAGAAGCTTTCTTT. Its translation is CAISERQGEAFF.

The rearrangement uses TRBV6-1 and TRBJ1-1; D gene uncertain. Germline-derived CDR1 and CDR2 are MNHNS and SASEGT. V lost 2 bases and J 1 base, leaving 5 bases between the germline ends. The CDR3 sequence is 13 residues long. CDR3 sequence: CASSELWNTEAFF. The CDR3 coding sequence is TGTGCCAGCAGTGAACTTTGGAACACTGAAGCTTTCTTT.

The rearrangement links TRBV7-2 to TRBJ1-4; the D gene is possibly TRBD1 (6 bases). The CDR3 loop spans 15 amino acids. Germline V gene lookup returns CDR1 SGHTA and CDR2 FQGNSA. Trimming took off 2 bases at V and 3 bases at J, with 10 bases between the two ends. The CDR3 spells CASSLKTGSNEKLFF. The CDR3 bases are TGTGCCAGCAGCTTAAAGACAGGATCTAATGAAAAACTGTTTTTT.

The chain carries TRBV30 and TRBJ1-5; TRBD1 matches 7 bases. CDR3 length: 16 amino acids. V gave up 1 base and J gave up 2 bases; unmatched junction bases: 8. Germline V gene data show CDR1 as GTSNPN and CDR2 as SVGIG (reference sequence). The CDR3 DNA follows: TGTGCCTGGAGTGCCCGACAGGGAATCGGCAATCAGCCCCAGCATTTT. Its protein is CAWSARQGIGNQPQHF.

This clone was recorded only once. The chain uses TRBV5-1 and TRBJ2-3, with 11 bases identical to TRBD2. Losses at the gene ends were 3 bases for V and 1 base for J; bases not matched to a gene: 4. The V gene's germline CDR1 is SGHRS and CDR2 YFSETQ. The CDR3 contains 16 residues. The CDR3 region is CASSSSTSGGTDTQYF. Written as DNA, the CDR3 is TGCGCCAGCAGCTCTTCGACTAGCGGGGGCACAGATACGCAGTATTTT.

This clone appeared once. Here the CDR3 reads CASSTGLAGGQDTQYF. The CDR3 DNA sequence: TGCGCCAGCAGCACCGGACTAGCGGGGGGCCAGGATACGCAGTATTTT. The rearrangement joins TRBV4-1 to TRBJ2-3; 14 nucleotides agree with TRBD2. The CDR3 is 16 residues long. The junction had 7 bases not matched to a gene; V was cut back by 5 bases and J by 6 bases. The germline V gene has CDR1 MGHRA and CDR2 YSYEKL.

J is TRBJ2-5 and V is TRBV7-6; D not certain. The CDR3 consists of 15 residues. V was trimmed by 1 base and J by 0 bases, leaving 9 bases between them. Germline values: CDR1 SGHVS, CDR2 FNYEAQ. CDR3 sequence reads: CASSLEVEYQETQYF. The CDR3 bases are TGTGCCAGCAGCTTAGAGGTGGAGTACCAAGAGACCCAGTACTTC.

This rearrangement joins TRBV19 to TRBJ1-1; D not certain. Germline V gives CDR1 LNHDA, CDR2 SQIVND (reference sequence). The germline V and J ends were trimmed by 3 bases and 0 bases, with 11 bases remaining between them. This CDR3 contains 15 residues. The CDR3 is CASSMIRMLNTEAFF. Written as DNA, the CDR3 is TGTGCCAGTAGTATGATCAGGATGTTGAACACTGAAGCTTTCTTT. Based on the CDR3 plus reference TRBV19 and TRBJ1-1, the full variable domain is DGGITQSPKYLFRKEGQNVTLSCEQNLNHDAMYWYRQDPGQGLRLIYYSQIVNDFQKGDIAEGYSVSREKKESFPLTVTSAQKNPTAFYLCASSMIRMLNTEAFFGQGTRLTVV.

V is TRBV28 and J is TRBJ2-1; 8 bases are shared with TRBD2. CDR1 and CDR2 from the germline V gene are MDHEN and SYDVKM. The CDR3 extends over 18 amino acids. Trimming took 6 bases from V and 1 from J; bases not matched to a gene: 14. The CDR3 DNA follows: TGTGCCAGCAGACCCTCAGCGGGGGCAGAGAGTTCCTACAATGAGCAGTTCTTC. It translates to CASRPSAGAESSYNEQFF.

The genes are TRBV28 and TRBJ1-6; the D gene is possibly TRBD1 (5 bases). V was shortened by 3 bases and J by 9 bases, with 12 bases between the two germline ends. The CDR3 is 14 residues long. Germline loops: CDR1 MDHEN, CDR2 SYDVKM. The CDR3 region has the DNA TGTGCCAGCAGTTTCGGGGGTATCGGTTCACCCCTCCACTTT. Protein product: CASSFGGIGSPLHF.

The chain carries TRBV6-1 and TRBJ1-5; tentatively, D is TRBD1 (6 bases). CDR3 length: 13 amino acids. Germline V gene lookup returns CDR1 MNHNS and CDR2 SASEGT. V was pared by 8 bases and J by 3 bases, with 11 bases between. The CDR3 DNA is TGTGCCAGCGGGGGGGCCACCAATCAGCCCCAGCATTTT. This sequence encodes CASGGATNQPQHF.